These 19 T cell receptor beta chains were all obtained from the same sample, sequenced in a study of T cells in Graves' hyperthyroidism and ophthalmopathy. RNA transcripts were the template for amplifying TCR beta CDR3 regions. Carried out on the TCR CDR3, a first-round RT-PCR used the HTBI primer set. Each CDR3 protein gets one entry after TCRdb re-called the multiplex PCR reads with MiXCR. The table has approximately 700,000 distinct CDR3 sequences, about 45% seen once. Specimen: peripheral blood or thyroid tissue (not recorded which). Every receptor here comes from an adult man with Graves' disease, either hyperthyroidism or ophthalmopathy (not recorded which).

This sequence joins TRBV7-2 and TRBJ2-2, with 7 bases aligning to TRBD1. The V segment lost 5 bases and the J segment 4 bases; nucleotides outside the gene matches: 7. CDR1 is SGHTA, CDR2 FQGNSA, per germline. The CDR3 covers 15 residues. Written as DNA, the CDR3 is TGTGCCAGCAGCCTTACAACAGGGGCCACCGGGGAGCTGTTTTTT. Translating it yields CASSLTTGATGELFF. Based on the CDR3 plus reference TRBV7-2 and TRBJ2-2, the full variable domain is GAGVSQSPSNKVTEKGKDVELRCDPISGHTALYWYRQSLGQGLEFLIYFQGNSAPDKSGLPSDRFSAERTGGSVSTLTIQRTQQEDSAVYLCASSLTTGATGELFFGEGSRLTVL.

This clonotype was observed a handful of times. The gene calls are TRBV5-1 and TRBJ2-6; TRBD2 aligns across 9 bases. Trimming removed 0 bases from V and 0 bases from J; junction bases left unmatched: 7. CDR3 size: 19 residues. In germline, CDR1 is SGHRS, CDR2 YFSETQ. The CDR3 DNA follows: TGCGCCAGCAGCTTGGTGGCGGGAGGGCCCAGCTCTGGGGCCAACGTCCTGACTTTC. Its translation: CASSLVAGGPSSGANVLTF.

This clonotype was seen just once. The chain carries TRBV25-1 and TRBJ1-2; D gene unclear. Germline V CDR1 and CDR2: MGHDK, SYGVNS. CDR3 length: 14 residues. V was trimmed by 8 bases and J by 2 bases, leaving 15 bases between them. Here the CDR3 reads CASPACRLNYGYTF. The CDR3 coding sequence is TGTGCCAGCCCCGCTTGCCGCCTAAACTATGGCTACACCTTC.

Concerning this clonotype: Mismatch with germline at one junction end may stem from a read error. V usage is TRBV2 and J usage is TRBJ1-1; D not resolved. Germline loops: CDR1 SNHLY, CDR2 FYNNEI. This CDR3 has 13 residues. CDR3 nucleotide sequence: TGTGCCAGCAGACAGACTCAAAACACTGAAGTTTTCTTT. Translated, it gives CASRQTQNTEVFF. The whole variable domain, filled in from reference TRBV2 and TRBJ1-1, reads EPEVTQTPSHQVTQMGQEVILRCVPISNHLYFYWYRQILGQKVEFLVSFYNNEISEKSEIFDDQFSVERPDGSNFTLKIRSTKLEDSAMYFCASRQTQNTEVFFGQGTRLTVV.

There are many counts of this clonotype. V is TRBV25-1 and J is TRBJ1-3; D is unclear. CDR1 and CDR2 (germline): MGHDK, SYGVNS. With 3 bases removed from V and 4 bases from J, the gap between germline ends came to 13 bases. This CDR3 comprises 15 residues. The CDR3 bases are TGTGCCAGCAGTGATGCTCGCTTTCCCGGAAACACCATATATTTT. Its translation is CASSDARFPGNTIYF.

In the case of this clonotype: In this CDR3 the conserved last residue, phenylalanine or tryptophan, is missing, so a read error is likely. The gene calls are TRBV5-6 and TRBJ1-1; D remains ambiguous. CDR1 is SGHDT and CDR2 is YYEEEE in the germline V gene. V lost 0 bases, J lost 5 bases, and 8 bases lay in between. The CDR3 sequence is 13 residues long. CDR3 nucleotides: TGTGCCAGCAGCTTGGTGCTAGAGACTGAAGCTTTCCTT. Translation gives CASSLVLETEAFL.

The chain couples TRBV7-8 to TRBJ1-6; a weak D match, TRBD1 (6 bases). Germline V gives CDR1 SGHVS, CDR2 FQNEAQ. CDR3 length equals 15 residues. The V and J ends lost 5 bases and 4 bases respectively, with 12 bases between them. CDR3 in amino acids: CASSPQGQYNSPLHF. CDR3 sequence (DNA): TGTGCCAGCAGCCCCCAGGGGCAGTATAATTCACCCCTCCACTTT.

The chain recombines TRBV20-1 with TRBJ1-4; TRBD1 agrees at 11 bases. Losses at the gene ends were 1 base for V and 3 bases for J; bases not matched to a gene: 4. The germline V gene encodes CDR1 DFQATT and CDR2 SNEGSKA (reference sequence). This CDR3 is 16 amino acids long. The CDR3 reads CSARGTGGLSNEKLFF. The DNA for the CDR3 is TGCAGTGCTAGAGGGACAGGGGGCTTGTCTAATGAAAAACTGTTTTTT.

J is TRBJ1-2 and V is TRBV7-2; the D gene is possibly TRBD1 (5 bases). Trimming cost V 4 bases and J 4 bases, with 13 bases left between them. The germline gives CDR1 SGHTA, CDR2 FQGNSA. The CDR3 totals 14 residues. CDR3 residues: CASSSPTGPYGYTF. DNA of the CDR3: TGTGCCAGCAGCTCCCCTACGGGGCCCTATGGCTACACCTTC.

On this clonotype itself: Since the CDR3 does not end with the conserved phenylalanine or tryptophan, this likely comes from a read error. CDR3 bases: TGTGCCAGCAGTTTAGCAGGGGATAACTATGGCTACACCCTC. Residues: CASSLAGDNYGYTL. The genes are TRBV2 and TRBJ1-2, with D perhaps TRBD1 (6 bases). The CDR3 totals 14 residues. The germline V gene has CDR1 SNHLY and CDR2 FYNNEI. V lost 5 bases and J 1 base, leaving 11 bases between the germline ends.

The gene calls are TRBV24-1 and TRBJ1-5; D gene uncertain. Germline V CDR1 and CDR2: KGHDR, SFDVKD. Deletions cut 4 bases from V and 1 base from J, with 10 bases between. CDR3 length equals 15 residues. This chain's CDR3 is CATSDWTGSNQPQHF. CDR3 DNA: TGTGCCACCAGTGACTGGACGGGGAGCAATCAGCCCCAGCATTTT.

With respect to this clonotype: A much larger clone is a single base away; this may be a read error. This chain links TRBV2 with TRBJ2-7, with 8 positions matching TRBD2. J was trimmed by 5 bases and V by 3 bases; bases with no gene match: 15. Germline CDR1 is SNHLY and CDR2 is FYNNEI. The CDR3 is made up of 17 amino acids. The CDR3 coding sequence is TGTGCCAGCAGTGATGGCTGGGGCGCGGGAGGAGGCGACGAGCAGTACTTC. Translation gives CASSDGWGAGGGDEQYF. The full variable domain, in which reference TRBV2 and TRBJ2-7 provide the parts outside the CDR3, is EPEVTQTPSHQVTQMGQEVILRCVPISNHLYFYWYRQILGQKVEFLVSFYNNEISEKSEIFDDQFSVERPDGSNFTLKIRSTKLEDSAMYFCASSDGWGAGGGDEQYFGPGTRLTVT.

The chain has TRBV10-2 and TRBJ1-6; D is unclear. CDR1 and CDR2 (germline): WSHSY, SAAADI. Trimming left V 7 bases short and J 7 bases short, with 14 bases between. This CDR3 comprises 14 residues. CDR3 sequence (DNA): TGCGCCAGCAACAAGGGTCGGACGAATTCACCCCTCCACTTT. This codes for CASNKGRTNSPLHF.

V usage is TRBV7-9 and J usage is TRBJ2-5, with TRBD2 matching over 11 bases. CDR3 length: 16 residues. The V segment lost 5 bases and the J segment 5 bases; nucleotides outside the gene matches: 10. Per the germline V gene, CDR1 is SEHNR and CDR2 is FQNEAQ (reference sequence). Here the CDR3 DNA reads TGTGCCAGCAGCGTACGACCTAGCGGGAGGTTGGAGACCCAGTACTTC. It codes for CASSVRPSGRLETQYF.

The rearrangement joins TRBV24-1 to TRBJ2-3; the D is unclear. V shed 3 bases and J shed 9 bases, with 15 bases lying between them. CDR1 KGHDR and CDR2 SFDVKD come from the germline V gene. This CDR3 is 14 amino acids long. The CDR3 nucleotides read TGTGCCACCAGTGATACCCGCAGGACGCTAACGCAGTATTTT. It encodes CATSDTRRTLTQYF.

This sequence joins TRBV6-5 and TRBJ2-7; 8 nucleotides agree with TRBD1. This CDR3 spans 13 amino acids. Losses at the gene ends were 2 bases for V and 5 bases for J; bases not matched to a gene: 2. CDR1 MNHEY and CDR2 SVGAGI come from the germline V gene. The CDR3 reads CASSYAGGDEQYF. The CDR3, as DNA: TGTGCCAGCAGTTACGCAGGGGGCGACGAGCAGTACTTC.

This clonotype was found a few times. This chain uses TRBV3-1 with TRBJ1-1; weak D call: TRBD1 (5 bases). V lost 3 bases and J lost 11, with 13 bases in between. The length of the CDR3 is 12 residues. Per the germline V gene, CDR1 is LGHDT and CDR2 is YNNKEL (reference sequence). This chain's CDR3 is CASSQPLGDAFF. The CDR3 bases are TGTGCCAGCAGCCAGCCGTTGGGGGATGCTTTCTTT.

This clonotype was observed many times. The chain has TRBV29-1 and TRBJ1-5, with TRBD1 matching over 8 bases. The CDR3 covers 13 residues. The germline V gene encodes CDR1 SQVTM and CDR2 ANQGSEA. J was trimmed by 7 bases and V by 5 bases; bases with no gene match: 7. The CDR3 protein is CSVPRQGCQPQHF. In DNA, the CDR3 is TGCAGCGTTCCCAGACAGGGGTGCCAGCCCCAGCATTTT. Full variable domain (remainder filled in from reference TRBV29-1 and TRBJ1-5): SAVISQKPSRDICQRGTSLTIQCQVDSQVTMMFWYRQQPGQSLTLIATANQGSEATYESGFVIDKFPISRPNLTFSTLTVSNMSPEDSSIYLCSVPRQGCQPQHFGDGTRLSIL.

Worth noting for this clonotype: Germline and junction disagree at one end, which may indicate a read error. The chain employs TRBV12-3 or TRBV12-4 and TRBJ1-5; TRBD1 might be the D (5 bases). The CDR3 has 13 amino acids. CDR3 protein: CASSLSTVDTLFF. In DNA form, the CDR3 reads TGTGCCAGCAGTTTAAGTACAGTGGACACCCTTTTCTTT.